This TCR beta chain was identified in a study of blood T cell repertoires in COVID-19. Trimming removed 3 bases from V and 4 bases from J; junction bases left unmatched: 12. The CDR3 is 16 residues long. CDR1 is MGHDK and CDR2 is SYGVNS in the germline V gene. TCRdb keeps only in-frame clones here, not all; method: immunoSEQ multiplex PCR. Of 400,000 to 450,000 clones detected, about 87% appear once; the ten largest clones hold 0.7% to 1%. The sequence derives from a man aged 18 to 29 with COVID-19, enrolled during active disease. The sample consisted of peripheral blood. The chain couples TRBV25-1 to TRBJ2-7, with TRBD1 matching over 7 bases. CDR3 region: CASSDRQGLATYEQYF. The CDR3 DNA follows: TGTGCCAGCAGTGACCGACAGGGATTGGCGACATACGAGCAGTACTTC.